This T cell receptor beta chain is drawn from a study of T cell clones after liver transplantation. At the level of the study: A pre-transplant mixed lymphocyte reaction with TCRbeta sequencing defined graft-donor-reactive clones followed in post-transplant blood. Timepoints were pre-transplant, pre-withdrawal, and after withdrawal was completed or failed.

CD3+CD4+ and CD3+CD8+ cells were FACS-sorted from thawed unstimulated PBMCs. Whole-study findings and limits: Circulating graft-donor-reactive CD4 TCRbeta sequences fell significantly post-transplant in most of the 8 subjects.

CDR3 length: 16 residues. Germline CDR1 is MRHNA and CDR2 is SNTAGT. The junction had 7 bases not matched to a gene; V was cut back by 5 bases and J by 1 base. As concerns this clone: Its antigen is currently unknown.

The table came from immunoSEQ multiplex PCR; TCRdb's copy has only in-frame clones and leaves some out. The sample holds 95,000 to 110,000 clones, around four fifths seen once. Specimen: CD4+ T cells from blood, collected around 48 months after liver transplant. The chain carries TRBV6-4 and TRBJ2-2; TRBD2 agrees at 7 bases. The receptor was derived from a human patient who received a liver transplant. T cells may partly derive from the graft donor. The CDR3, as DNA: TGTGCCAGCAGTAAAGAGCGGGGACTGAACACCGGGGAGCTGTTTTTT. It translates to CASSKERGLNTGELFF.